Following are 25 T cell receptor beta chains from one sample sequenced in a study of CD4 T cells in relation to SARS-CoV-2 and coronaviruses. Measured with immunoSEQ multiplex PCR; TCRdb has only the in-frame clones, and not every one. The repertoire holds around 16,000 clones, around 78% seen once, with about a sixth in the top ten. Which antigens these TCRs recognize remains unknown. Unexposed donor CD4+ T cells date from about 2011-2018, before the COVID-19 pandemic. After about 10 days of culture, CD4+ T cells were isolated. Sequenced sample: CD4+ T cells from PBMCs, cultured in vitro. The receptors here all came from a human donor in good health.

The chain employs TRBV25-1 and TRBJ2-1; 9 nucleotides match TRBD1. Looked up from germline, CDR1 is MGHDK and CDR2 is SYGVNS. The CDR3 contains 14 residues. The junction had 4 bases not matched to a gene; V was cut back by 2 bases and J by 8 bases. As DNA, the CDR3 is TGTGCCAGCAGTGAAAGTACAGGGGGCGATGAGCAGTTCTTC. It encodes CASSESTGGDEQFF.

The genes are TRBV6-5 and TRBJ2-7; D unclear. Deletions cut 8 bases from V and 3 bases from J, with 8 bases between. This CDR3 is built from 11 residues. Germline CDR1 is MNHEY and CDR2 is SVGAGI. The CDR3 here is CASRFNYEQYF. Here the CDR3 DNA reads TGTGCCAGCCGTTTCAACTACGAGCAGTACTTC.

The gene calls are TRBV19 and TRBJ1-6; D call uncertain. The V end was cut by 7 bases, the J end by 7 bases, with 23 bases between. CDR1 and CDR2 (germline): LNHDA, SQIVND (reference sequence). This CDR3 has 17 residues. Here the CDR3 reads CASTGGGVRVVNSPLHF. CDR3 coding DNA: TGTGCCAGTACGGGAGGCGGGGTACGCGTCGTGAATTCACCCCTCCACTTT. Together with reference TRBV19 and TRBJ1-6, the CDR3 gives the full variable domain: DGGITQSPKYLFRKEGQNVTLSCEQNLNHDAMYWYRQDPGQGLRLIYYSQIVNDFQKGDIAEGYSVSREKKESFPLTVTSAQKNPTAFYLCASTGGGVRVVNSPLHFGNGTRLTVT.

The gene calls are TRBV19 and TRBJ1-5; D is undetermined. The CDR3 totals 15 residues. From germline, CDR1 is LNHDA and CDR2 SQIVND (reference sequence). V dropped 4 bases and J dropped 3 bases, with 13 bases sitting between them. CDR3 nucleotides: TGTGCCAGTAGTACCTCCGGAGGGAACAATCAGCCCCAGCATTTT. Encoded protein: CASSTSGGNNQPQHF.

This clone has a handful of counts. The chain links TRBV5-6 to TRBJ2-6, with 7 bases lining up with TRBD1. V was clipped by 4 bases and J by 2 bases; unmatched bases: 9. This CDR3 is built from 17 residues. In germline, CDR1 is SGHDT, CDR2 YYEEEE. The CDR3 DNA follows: TGTGCCAGCAGCGTACAGGGGCTAGGTGCTGGGGCCAACGTCCTGACTTTC. Translation: CASSVQGLGAGANVLTF.

The V and J genes are TRBV9 and TRBJ2-2, with 12 positions matching TRBD2. The CDR3 contains 17 residues. Germline V gives CDR1 SGDLS, CDR2 YYNGEE. V was clipped by 1 base and J by 8 bases; unmatched bases: 9. The CDR3 DNA is TGTGCCAGCAGCGTAACCTTGACTAGCGGGAGTTTGGGGGAGCTGTTTTTT. It encodes CASSVTLTSGSLGELFF.

The rearrangement links TRBV2 to TRBJ2-5; 13 nucleotides agree with TRBD2. The trim removed 2 bases at V and 3 bases at J, leaving 3 bases unmatched. Germline CDR1 SNHLY, CDR2 FYNNEI. The CDR3 is 16 residues long. The DNA for the CDR3 is TGTGCCAGCAGTGAAAGGGGACTAGCGGGAAAAGAGACCCAGTACTTC. Encoded protein: CASSERGLAGKETQYF. Variable domain in full (rest from reference TRBV2 and TRBJ2-5): EPEVTQTPSHQVTQMGQEVILRCVPISNHLYFYWYRQILGQKVEFLVSFYNNEISEKSEIFDDQFSVERPDGSNFTLKIRSTKLEDSAMYFCASSERGLAGKETQYFGPGTRLLVL.

This clone was seen a handful of times. V and J are TRBV5-1 and TRBJ2-3, with 8 bases identical to TRBD2. CDR3 length: 16 residues. V lost 4 bases, J lost 4 bases, and 11 bases stayed unmatched. Germline assignment: CDR1 SGHRS and CDR2 YFSETQ. CDR3 protein: CASSRGGLLVADTQYF. CDR3 nucleotide sequence: TGCGCCAGCAGCCGCGGGGGGCTTTTAGTGGCAGATACGCAGTATTTT.

The chain joins TRBV6-2 or TRBV6-3 to TRBJ2-3; D could derive from TRBD1 or TRBD2 (5 bases each). Germline V CDR1 and CDR2: MNHEY, SVGEGT. The CDR3 length is 15 residues. V dropped 4 bases and J dropped 4 bases, with 15 bases sitting between them. CDR3 DNA: TGTGCCAGCAGTTCCGGGACCGCGGGCCCAGATACGCAGTATTTT. Protein: CASSSGTAGPDTQYF.

This chain links TRBV9 with TRBJ2-1, with TRBD2 matching 8 bases. The CDR3 is 16 residues long. CDR1 and CDR2 (germline): SGDLS, YYNGEE. V shed 2 bases, J shed 2 bases, and the junction held 6 bases outside the gene matches. The CDR3 DNA follows: TGTGCCAGCAGCGTCCAGGGACTAGGCACCTACAATGAGCAGTTCTTC. It specifies CASSVQGLGTYNEQFF.

This clone was counted only a few times. The chain has TRBV30 and TRBJ1-3, with 10 bases lining up with TRBD1. J was trimmed by 3 bases and V by 5 bases; bases with no gene match: 1. Germline V gene lookup returns CDR1 GTSNPN and CDR2 SVGIG (reference sequence). The CDR3 loop spans 13 amino acids. The CDR3 coding sequence is TGTGCCTGGGGACAGGGGGATGGAAACACCATATATTTT. Its protein is CAWGQGDGNTIYF.

The V and J genes are TRBV6-5 and TRBJ1-6; D unclear. CDR3 length equals 14 residues. The germline V gene encodes CDR1 MNHEY and CDR2 SVGAGI. V lost 10 bases to trimming and J lost 0 bases, with 10 bases between them. Here the CDR3 reads CATIQSSYNSPLHF. The CDR3 DNA sequence: TGTGCCACCATACAAAGCTCCTATAATTCACCCCTCCACTTT.

The gene calls are TRBV7-8 and TRBJ2-2, with D perhaps assigned TRBD1 or TRBD2 (5 bases each). The germline gives CDR1 SGHVS, CDR2 FQNEAQ. V lost 5 bases, J lost 0 bases, and 31 bases lay in between. This CDR3 spans 22 amino acids. CDR3 sequence (DNA): TGTGCCAGCAGCCCGGCGGTTGGGGTTTGGGGGATTAAACGCGCGAACACCGGGGAGCTGTTTTTT. Translation: CASSPAVGVWGIKRANTGELFF.

V usage is TRBV10-3 and J usage is TRBJ2-5; the D call may be TRBD1 or TRBD2 (6 bases each). Trimming left V 4 bases short and J 5 bases short, with 11 bases between. The CDR3 has 13 residues. CDR1 and CDR2 (germline): ENHRY, SYGVKD. The CDR3 loop is CAISAGAGETQYF. The CDR3 region has the DNA TGTGCCATCAGTGCGGGGGCGGGGGAGACCCAGTACTTC.

The rearrangement links TRBV6-6 to TRBJ1-2; D is ambiguous. V lost 8 bases, J lost 6 bases, and 10 bases lay in between. Per the germline V gene, CDR1 is MNHNY and CDR2 is SVGAGI (reference sequence). This CDR3 contains 11 residues. Here the CDR3 DNA reads TGTGCCAGCCGTGGGTATGATGGCTACACCTTC. Amino acid sequence: CASRGYDGYTF.

This chain joins TRBV6-2 or TRBV6-3 and TRBJ1-2; no firm D call. The CDR3 is 13 amino acids. Germline CDR1 is MNHEY and CDR2 is SVGEGT. V lost 1 base and J 0 bases, leaving 3 bases between the germline ends. The CDR3 region has the DNA TGTGCCAGCAGTTACTGGCCTAACTATGGCTACACCTTC. This encodes CASSYWPNYGYTF.

CDR3 nucleotides: TGTGCCACCAGTGAAACTAGCGGTAACACCGGGGAGCTGTTTTTT. Its protein is CATSETSGNTGELFF. The chain joins TRBV24-1 to TRBJ2-2; 8 nucleotides match TRBD2. Germline CDR1 and CDR2: KGHDR and SFDVKD. The J segment lost 2 bases and the V segment lost 4 bases, leaving 2 bases of the junction unmatched. This CDR3 is 15 amino acids long.

The CDR3: CASSNNRDRFNYGYTF. The CDR3 DNA reads as TGTGCCAGCAGTAACAACCGGGACAGATTTAACTATGGCTACACCTTC. This chain uses TRBV27 with TRBJ1-2; 7 nucleotides align to TRBD1. Trimming removed 5 bases from V and 1 base from J; junction bases left unmatched: 10. The germline V gene encodes CDR1 MNHEY and CDR2 SMNVEV (reference sequence). This CDR3 has 16 amino acids.

The rearrangement uses TRBV5-1 and TRBJ2-5; 7 positions match TRBD2. The CDR3 is 15 amino acids. Trimming cost V 0 bases and J 2 bases; bases outside gene matches: 4. Germline loops: CDR1 SGHRS, CDR2 YFSETQ. The CDR3 DNA is TGCGCCAGCAGCTTGGGTTGGGGGGGACAAGAGACCCAGTACTTC. The encoded protein is CASSLGWGGQETQYF.

The rearrangement joins TRBV2 to TRBJ2-3, with D perhaps assigned TRBD1 or TRBD2 (5 bases each). The CDR3 has 15 residues. V shed 7 bases and J shed 1 base, with 15 bases lying between them. Germline V lookup: CDR1 SNHLY, CDR2 FYNNEI. This CDR3 reads CASNGAGVGTDTQYF. CDR3 DNA: TGTGCCAGCAATGGGGCGGGCGTGGGCACAGATACGCAGTATTTT. The full variable domain, with the rest looked up from reference TRBV2 and TRBJ2-3, is EPEVTQTPSHQVTQMGQEVILRCVPISNHLYFYWYRQILGQKVEFLVSFYNNEISEKSEIFDDQFSVERPDGSNFTLKIRSTKLEDSAMYFCASNGAGVGTDTQYFGPGTRLTVL.

V gene TRBV11-3 combines with J gene TRBJ2-3; TRBD2 is a possible D gene (6 bases). Between the trimmed V and J ends, which lost 5 bases and 6 bases, there was a span of 18 bases. This CDR3 is built from 15 residues. Germline V gives CDR1 SGHNT, CDR2 YENEEA. This CDR3 is CASSLTAGKWDTQYF. In nucleotides, the CDR3 is TGTGCCAGCAGCCTCACAGCGGGCAAATGGGATACGCAGTATTTT.

This clone was observed once. The J gene is TRBJ1-3, the V gene TRBV18; 7 bases align to TRBD1. The CDR3 extends over 14 amino acids. Losses at the gene ends were 4 bases for V and 5 bases for J; bases not matched to a gene: 5. Germline V gene lookup returns CDR1 KGHSH and CDR2 LQKENI. CDR3 bases: TGTGCCAGCTCACAGGACAGGCAAAGAAACACCATATATTTT. It codes for CASSQDRQRNTIYF. The complete variable domain, with remaining parts taken from reference TRBV18 and TRBJ1-3, reads NAGVMQNPRHLVRRRGQEARLRCSPMKGHSHVYWYRQLPEEGLKFMVYLQKENIIDESGMPKERFSAEFPKEGPSILRIQQVVRGDSAAYFCASSQDRQRNTIYFGEGSWLTVV.

V usage is TRBV29-1 and J usage is TRBJ1-1; no clear D. Trimming left V 4 bases short and J 2 bases short, with 11 bases between. The length of the CDR3 is 13 residues. CDR1 SQVTM and CDR2 ANQGSEA come from the germline V gene. CDR3 amino acids: CSVVVWDNTEAFF. Written as DNA, the CDR3 is TGCAGCGTTGTGGTGTGGGATAACACTGAAGCTTTCTTT. Complete variable domain (other parts from reference TRBV29-1 and TRBJ1-1): SAVISQKPSRDICQRGTSLTIQCQVDSQVTMMFWYRQQPGQSLTLIATANQGSEATYESGFVIDKFPISRPNLTFSTLTVSNMSPEDSSIYLCSVVVWDNTEAFFGQGTRLTVV.

This chain links TRBV2 with TRBJ2-6; 7 positions match TRBD1. V trimming: 6 bases; J trimming: 2 bases; junction bases outside the gene matches: 4. Looked up from germline, CDR1 is SNHLY and CDR2 is FYNNEI. The CDR3 runs to 15 residues. CDR3 sequence (DNA): TGTGCCAGCAGCCCCAGGGGGACTGGGGCCAACGTCCTGACTTTC. Amino acids: CASSPRGTGANVLTF. The variable domain in full, completed from reference TRBV2 and TRBJ2-6, reads EPEVTQTPSHQVTQMGQEVILRCVPISNHLYFYWYRQILGQKVEFLVSFYNNEISEKSEIFDDQFSVERPDGSNFTLKIRSTKLEDSAMYFCASSPRGTGANVLTFGAGSRLTVL.

V is TRBV30 and J is TRBJ1-3, with D maybe TRBD1 (6 bases). This CDR3 is built from 15 residues. Germline loops: CDR1 GTSNPN, CDR2 SVGIG (reference sequence). Trimming pared 4 bases from V and 0 bases from J, leaving 13 bases between. In nucleotides, the CDR3 is TGTGCCTGGATGGGACAAACCACCTCTGGAAACACCATATATTTT. This gives the protein CAWMGQTTSGNTIYF.